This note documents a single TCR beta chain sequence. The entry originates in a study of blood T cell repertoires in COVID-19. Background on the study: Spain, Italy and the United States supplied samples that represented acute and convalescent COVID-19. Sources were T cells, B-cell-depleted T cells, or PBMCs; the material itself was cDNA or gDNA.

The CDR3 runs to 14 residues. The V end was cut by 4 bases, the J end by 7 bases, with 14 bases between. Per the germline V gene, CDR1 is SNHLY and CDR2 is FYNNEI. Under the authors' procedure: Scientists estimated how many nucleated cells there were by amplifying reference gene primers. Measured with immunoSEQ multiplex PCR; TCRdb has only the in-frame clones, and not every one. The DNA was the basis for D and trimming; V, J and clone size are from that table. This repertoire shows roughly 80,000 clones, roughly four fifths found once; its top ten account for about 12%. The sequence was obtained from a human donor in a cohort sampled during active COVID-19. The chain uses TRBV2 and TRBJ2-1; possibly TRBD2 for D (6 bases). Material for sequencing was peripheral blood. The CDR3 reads CASSAWGVRNEQFF. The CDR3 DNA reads TGTGCCAGCAGTGCTTGGGGGGTGCGAAATGAGCAGTTCTTC.